Reported below is one T cell receptor beta chain. The CDR3 runs 14 residues. V was shortened by 7 bases and J by 0 bases, with 10 bases between the two germline ends. Germline values: CDR1 MNHEY, CDR2 SVGAGI. The authors' processing: Using reference gene primer amplification, nucleated cell counts were estimated. Only in-frame clones appear in the TCRdb table, and some are missing; sequencing was by immunoSEQ multiplex PCR. D and trimming were read from the DNA, whereas the V and J calls and clone size are those reported in that table. The sample lists approximately 440,000 clones; about 91% were seen once. This record belongs to a study of blood T cell repertoires in COVID-19. On the study more broadly: Acute and convalescent COVID-19 samples came from the United States, Italy and Spain.

This chain uses TRBV6-5 with TRBJ2-1; a possible D gene is TRBD2 (5 bases). Source material: peripheral blood. This clonotype was obtained from a woman in her forties or fifties with COVID-19, enrolled during active disease. The CDR3 nucleotides are TGTGCCAGCATTAGCGTATACTCCTACAATGAGCAGTTCTTC. Amino acid sequence: CASISVYSYNEQFF.